The present TCR beta chain was sequenced within a study of blood T cells in healthy people across ages (dated by TCRdb to 2014 to 2015). About the study as a whole: In model experiments, template switching captured roughly one uniquely barcoded TCR beta cDNA molecule for every two T cells. The study measured age-related changes in TCR beta repertoire diversity using deep sequencing normalized with unique cDNA molecular identifiers. Donors were grouped into four age groups: young (average approximately 16 years), middle-aged (39), aged (about 59) and long-lived (about 90). Donors of different ages were randomly distributed across sequencing lanes to avoid experimental bias. The study analyzed two additional independent replicas of 1 million unique cDNA reads from the same blood draw for two donors, one aged 18 to 29 and one aged 80 or older. The paper's findings and limits, for the study overall: There was a strong correlation between observed TCR beta diversity and the percentage of naive T cells measured by flow cytometry. Because the CMV infection status of the donors was unknown, age-related changes in expanded clonotypes may potentially have been confounded. Because profiling used bulk unsorted PBMCs, naive and antigen-experienced compartments could not be compared conclusively. Total diversity estimates from one million sequenced T cells were considered lower bounds and underestimates. As age increased, observed TCR beta diversity per million T cells dropped in a roughly linear way, and a significant reduction was already evident by age about 36. Compared with the aged group, the long-lived group had more naive CD4+ T cells, fewer expanded clones and increased TCR diversity, a pattern suggesting age selection.

As to this clonotype: Its recognized antigen is unknown. The junction and the germline gene differ at one end; a read error may be behind it.

Sequences SGHVS (CDR1) and FNYEAQ (CDR2) are obtained from the germline V gene. The CDR3 runs 18 amino acids, cysteine and phenylalanine included. The entry retains the CDR3 DNA only, 54 bases that are in frame from base 1. The donors were 40 or so Caucasian individuals from Russia, aged roughly 6 to 100 years, who were systemically healthy. Each donor gave ten milliliters of peripheral blood, drawn into EDTA-treated Vacutainer tubes. Ficoll-Paque density-gradient centrifugation was used to isolate PBMCs, with at least 7 million per sample. Total RNA, at least 6 micrograms per sample, was extracted from PBMCs with Trizol reagent. For every donor, flow cytometry on a PBMC aliquot measured the percentage of naive CD45RAhigh/CD27high T cells. Libraries were prepared through 5' RACE. Sequencer: Illumina HiSeq 2500. The second PCR ran for about 7 to 11 cycles and used a J-beta primer mix along with a sample-barcoded 5' primer. A unique molecular identifier was introduced onto each TCR beta cDNA molecule by a template-switch 5' adaptor carrying 12 random nucleotides. At least 2.5 million CDR3-containing paired-end reads were obtained from each sample. First-strand cDNA synthesis was performed from all RNA using the Mint cDNA synthesis kit, with priming by a TRBC-specific oligonucleotide. All cDNA was treated with uracil-DNA glycosylase and then went through a first 18-cycle PCR with the universal primers M1SS and BC2_uni_R. On the study's bioinformatics: Each sample was normalized by randomly selecting 1 million high-quality reads, each carrying a distinct molecular identifier. Reads with shared molecular identifiers were discarded instead of being binned into consensus sequences. CDR3 identification, clonotype clustering and error correction used MiTCR with a Q25 quality threshold and the strictest error-elimination algorithm. Lower-bound total TCR beta diversity was estimated with a nonparametric unseen species model using Euler transformation. Clones were called with MiXCR by TCRdb after fastp trimmed the public reads at Q25, and only in-frame beta chains were retained. Rows with a matching CDR3 protein are joined into one entry that keeps the most common DNA and genes. TCRdb, not the authors, supplied the V and J calls. The sample data list 1.5 million to 2 million distinct CDR3 sequences, and approximately 28% of these were observed just once. The biggest ten clones account for over 7% of the sample.

The chain is assembled from TRBV7-6 and TRBJ1-4; the best D guess is TRBD1, with 5 bases matching. This sequence was found in a woman between 25 and 40 years old in good health. Sequencing input: blood. The CDR3 protein sequence reads: CASSTRPRGPRSNGKLFF. The DNA reads as follows: TGTGCCAGCAGCACCCGTCCGAGGGGCCCTCGATCTAATGGAAAACTGTTTTTT.